The clone carrying this T cell receptor (beta chain) has at least ten counts. Its antigen is unknown. This sample is part of a study of T-cell reconstitution after alpha-beta-depleted transplantation in children. Study outcomes and limitations: T cells produced anew were the main source of T-cell counts and diversity one year after transplant. Reports say that about two months after transplant, the alpha-beta T cells came out of several hundred graft clones that had expanded. Recipient T cells and thymic progenitors that survived were the source of the high TCRbeta diversity seen at day 60 in some patients.

The germline V gene encodes CDR1 ENHRY and CDR2 SYGVKD. This CDR3 has 16 amino acids. Trimming pared 8 bases from V and 6 bases from J, leaving 26 bases between. Using unique molecular identifiers, the investigators prepared the TCRbeta library. One entry per CDR3 protein results from TCRdb running MiXCR on the PCR reads. The sample lists around 500,000 distinct CDR3 sequences; more than 20% were seen once. The rearrangement links TRBV10-3 to TRBJ2-7; unclear D gene. The sequence was collected from a boy under three years old who had a stem cell transplant for acute myeloid leukemia, so the T cells may come from the graft donor. The material was PBMCs, mostly from graft donor cells, obtained 360 days after TCRalphabeta/CD19-depleted stem cell transplant. The chain's CDR3 is CAIPVIAQKEPAEQYF. The CDR3 region has the DNA TGTGCCATCCCAGTGATCGCCCAGAAGGAACCCGCCGAGCAGTACTTC.